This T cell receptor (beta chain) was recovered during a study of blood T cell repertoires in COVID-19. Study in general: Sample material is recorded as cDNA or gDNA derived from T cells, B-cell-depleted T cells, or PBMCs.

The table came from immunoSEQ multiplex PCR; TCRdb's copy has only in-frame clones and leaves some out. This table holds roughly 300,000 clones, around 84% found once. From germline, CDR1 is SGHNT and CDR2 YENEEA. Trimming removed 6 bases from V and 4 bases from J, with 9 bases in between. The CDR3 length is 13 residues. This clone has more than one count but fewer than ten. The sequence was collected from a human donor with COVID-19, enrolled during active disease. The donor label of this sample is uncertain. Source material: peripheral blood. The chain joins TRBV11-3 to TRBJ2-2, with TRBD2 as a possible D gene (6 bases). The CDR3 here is CASRLASTGELFF. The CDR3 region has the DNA TGTGCCAGCAGACTAGCCTCCACCGGGGAGCTGTTTTTT. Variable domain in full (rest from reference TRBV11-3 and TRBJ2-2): EAGVVQSPRYKIIEKKQPVAFWCNPISGHNTLYWYLQNLGQGPELLIRYENEEAVDDSQLPKDRFSAERLKGVDSTLKIQPAELGDSAVYLCASRLASTGELFFGEGSRLTVL.